These 10 T cell receptor beta chains were all obtained from the same sample, sequenced in a study of T-cell reconstitution after alpha-beta-depleted transplantation in children. Unique molecular identifiers were used in preparing the TCRbeta library. One entry per CDR3 protein results from TCRdb running MiXCR on the PCR reads. The data hold around 600,000 distinct CDR3 sequences, with about 10% observed a single time. The specimen was PBMCs from the stem cell graft donor, collected from the stem cell graft. The receptors here all came from a human donor who donated a stem cell graft to a child with acute myeloid leukemia.

This clonotype was observed a handful of times. The V gene is TRBV7-9, the J gene TRBJ2-5; the D call may be TRBD1 or TRBD2 (5 bases each). Germline V CDR1 and CDR2: SEHNR, FQNEAQ (reference sequence). Between the trimmed V and J ends, which lost 6 bases and 5 bases, there was a span of 16 bases. The CDR3 extends over 14 amino acids. The CDR3 DNA reads as TGTGCCAGCAGGGGGACCGCGGTTTGGGAGACCCAGTACTTC. It specifies CASRGTAVWETQYF.

The CDR3 reads CSALGLAATDTQYF. Here the CDR3 DNA reads TGCAGTGCCCTTGGACTAGCGGCCACAGATACGCAGTATTTT. J is TRBJ2-3 and V is TRBV20-1, with 10 bases that match TRBD2. Germline V gives CDR1 DFQATT, CDR2 SNEGSKA (reference sequence). Trimming removed 6 bases from V and 2 bases from J; junction bases left unmatched: 5. The CDR3 has 14 residues.

CDR3 DNA: TGTGCCAGCAGTTCCACCCCCTGGGGGACTAGCGGGAGGGTGCAGTTCTTC. Translated: CASSSTPWGTSGRVQFF. The chain couples TRBV12-3 or TRBV12-4 to TRBJ2-1, with 16 positions matching TRBD2. The CDR3 runs 17 residues. After removal of 4 bases from V and 12 bases from J, the junction contained 12 bases not matched to a gene.

The V call is TRBV10-3, the J call TRBJ1-1, with D tentatively TRBD1 (5 bases). The V gene's germline CDR1 is ENHRY and CDR2 SYGVKD. The germline V and J ends were trimmed by 4 bases and 7 bases, with 19 bases remaining between them. CDR3 length equals 15 residues. The CDR3 region has the DNA TGTGCCATCAGTGCCGCTACCCAGACAACAGGTGAAGCTTTCTTT. Its protein is CAISAATQTTGEAFF.

This clonotype was seen many times. The chain has TRBV7-2 and TRBJ2-2; perhaps TRBD2 as D (6 bases). CDR3 length equals 13 residues. The germline V and J ends were trimmed by 5 bases and 10 bases, with 14 bases remaining between them. Germline V CDR1 and CDR2: SGHTA, FQGNSA. Here the CDR3 DNA reads TGTGCCAGCAGCCCTTCTAGCGCGCTGGAGCTGTTTTTT. This encodes CASSPSSALELFF.

This chain joins TRBV7-3 and TRBJ2-7, with 9 positions matching TRBD2. The V gene's germline CDR1 is SGHTA and CDR2 FQGTGA. The CDR3 totals 16 residues. V dropped 2 bases and J dropped 3; count of bases not matched to a gene: 8. The CDR3 nucleotides read TGTGCCAGCAGCTTACAGGCTAGCGGGATAGGCTACGAGCAGTACTTC. It specifies CASSLQASGIGYEQYF.

This clonotype was counted at least ten times. The chain uses TRBV29-1 and TRBJ2-4, with 10 bases that match TRBD2. The V and J ends lost 0 bases and 2 bases, in that order; junction bases with no gene match: 7. The CDR3 consists of 17 residues. Germline-derived CDR1 and CDR2 are SQVTM and ANQGSEA. This chain's CDR3 is CSVEDRGSGRSKNIQYF. DNA of the CDR3: TGCAGCGTTGAAGATCGGGGTAGCGGGAGGTCCAAAAACATTCAGTACTTC.

For this clonotype: An end of the junction does not agree with germline; a read error may underlie this. The gene calls are TRBV27 and TRBJ1-2; D gene ambiguous. The CDR3 has 14 amino acids. Germline CDR1 reads MNHEY; CDR2 reads SMNVEV (reference sequence). The CDR3 loop reads CASSLSNGVGGYTF. CDR3 nucleotide sequence: TGTGCCAGCAGTCTATCGAACGGGGTGGGTGGCTACACCTTC.

There are many counts of this clonotype. This chain connects TRBV18 to TRBJ2-1; 10 positions agree with TRBD2. This CDR3 is built from 16 residues. Germline V gene lookup returns CDR1 KGHSH and CDR2 LQKENI. Trimming took 4 bases from V and 4 from J; bases not matched to a gene: 7. This CDR3 reads CASSQASGSLYNEQFF. As DNA, the CDR3 is TGTGCCAGCTCACAGGCTAGCGGGAGTTTGTACAATGAGCAGTTCTTC.

The chain couples TRBV5-1 to TRBJ2-4; no clear D. Germline loops: CDR1 SGHRS, CDR2 YFSETQ. The CDR3 loop spans 15 amino acids. V lost 7 bases, J lost 7 bases, and 21 bases lay in between. The CDR3 sequence: CASSIKTGLSNIQYF. The CDR3 nucleotides are TGCGCCAGCTCTATAAAGACGGGCCTCTCGAACATTCAGTACTTC.